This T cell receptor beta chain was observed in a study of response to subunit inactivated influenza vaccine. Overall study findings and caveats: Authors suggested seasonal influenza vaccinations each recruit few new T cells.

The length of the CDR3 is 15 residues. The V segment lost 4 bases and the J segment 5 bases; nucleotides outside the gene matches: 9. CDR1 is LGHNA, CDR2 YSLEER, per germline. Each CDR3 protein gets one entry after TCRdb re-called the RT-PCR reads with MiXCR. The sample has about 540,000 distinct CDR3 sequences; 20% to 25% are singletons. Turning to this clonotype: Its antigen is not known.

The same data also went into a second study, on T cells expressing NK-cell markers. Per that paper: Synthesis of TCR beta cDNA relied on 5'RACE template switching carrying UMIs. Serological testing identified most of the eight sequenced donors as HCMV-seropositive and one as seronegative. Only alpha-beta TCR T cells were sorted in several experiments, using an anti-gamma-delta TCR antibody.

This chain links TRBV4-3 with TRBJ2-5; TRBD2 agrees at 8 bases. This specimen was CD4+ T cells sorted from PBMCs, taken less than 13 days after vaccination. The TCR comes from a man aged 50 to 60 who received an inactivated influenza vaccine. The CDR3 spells CASSPSGSGGETQYF. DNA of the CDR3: TGCGCCAGCAGCCCCAGCGGAAGCGGGGGTGAGACCCAGTACTTC.